The entry that follows covers one T cell receptor (beta chain) sequence. Germline lookup yields CDR1 LNHNV and CDR2 YYDKDF (reference sequence). The V end lost 5 bases, the J end lost 6 bases, and 19 bases lay between the germline ends. This CDR3 has 16 amino acids. Sequencing was performed with immunoSEQ multiplex PCR; in TCRdb, only in-frame clones are kept and a portion is missing. The table includes about 110,000 clones, about 94% detected once. These data are taken from a study of T cell changes during pregnancy in multiple sclerosis. Sequencing was performed on peripheral blood, taken in the third trimester of pregnancy. The clonotype originates from a female donor with multiple sclerosis, enrolled in a pregnancy study. This chain connects TRBV15 to TRBJ2-2; D is possibly TRBD2 (7 bases). The chain's CDR3 is CATSWGLARGAGELFF. The CDR3 region has the DNA TGTGCCACCAGCTGGGGGCTAGCCCGGGGGGCCGGGGAGCTGTTTTTT.